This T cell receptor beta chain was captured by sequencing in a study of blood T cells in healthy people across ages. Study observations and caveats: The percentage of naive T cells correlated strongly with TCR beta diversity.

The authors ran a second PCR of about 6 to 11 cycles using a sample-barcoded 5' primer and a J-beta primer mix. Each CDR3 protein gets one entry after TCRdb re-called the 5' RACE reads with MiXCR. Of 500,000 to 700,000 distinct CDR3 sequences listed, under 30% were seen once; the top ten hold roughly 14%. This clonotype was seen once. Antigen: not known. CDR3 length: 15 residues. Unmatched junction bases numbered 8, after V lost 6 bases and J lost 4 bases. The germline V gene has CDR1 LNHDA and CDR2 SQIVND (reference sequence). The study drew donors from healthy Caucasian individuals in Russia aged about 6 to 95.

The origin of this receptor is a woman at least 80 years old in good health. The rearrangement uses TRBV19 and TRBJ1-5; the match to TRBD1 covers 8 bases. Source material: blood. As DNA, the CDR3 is TGTGCCAGTAGCCGGACAGGGAAAGGGAATCAGCCCCAGCATTTT. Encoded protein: CASSRTGKGNQPQHF. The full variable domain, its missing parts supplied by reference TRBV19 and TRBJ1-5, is DGGITQSPKYLFRKEGQNVTLSCEQNLNHDAMYWYRQDPGQGLRLIYYSQIVNDFQKGDIAEGYSVSREKKESFPLTVTSAQKNPTAFYLCASSRTGKGNQPQHFGDGTRLSIL.